The 22 T cell receptor beta chains reported below all come from one sample, sequenced in a study of blood T cell repertoires in COVID-19. Repertoires were generated with immunoSEQ multiplex PCR, while TCRdb's copy carries only in-frame clones and drops some. The sample consists of tens of thousands of clones, around nine tenths of them appearing once. The sample consisted of peripheral blood. All receptors derive from a man between 60 and 75 years old with COVID-19, enrolled during active disease.

The chain has TRBV11-3 and TRBJ2-1; TRBD2 is a possible D gene (6 bases). The CDR3 covers 14 residues. Germline CDR1 reads SGHNT; CDR2 reads YENEEA. Between the trimmed V and J ends, which lost 4 bases and 1 base, there was a span of 8 bases. CDR3 bases: TGTGCCAGCAGCTCCCGGGAGTCCTACAATGAGCAGTTCTTC. It yields the protein CASSSRESYNEQFF.

This chain uses TRBV6-5 with TRBJ2-7; the D is unclear. V was cut by 6 bases and J by 3 bases, with 9 bases left in between. The CDR3 runs 12 residues. Per the germline V gene, CDR1 is MNHEY and CDR2 is SVGAGI. This CDR3 is CASSLERYEQYF. The CDR3 DNA reads TGTGCCAGCAGCCTAGAGCGCTACGAGCAGTACTTC.

This clone was found once. The chain joins TRBV6-6 to TRBJ2-4, with 10 bases that match TRBD2. With 4 bases clipped from V and 3 bases from J, the junction kept 3 bases outside the gene matches. Germline CDR1 and CDR2: MNHNY and SVGAGI (reference sequence). This CDR3 spans 15 amino acids. The CDR3 is CASSSSGSGKNIQYF. The DNA for the CDR3 is TGTGCCAGCAGTTCTAGCGGGAGCGGCAAAAACATTCAGTACTTC.

The rearrangement uses TRBV3-1 (or the pseudogene TRBV3-2) and TRBJ1-1, with a weak D call TRBD1 (6 bases). This CDR3 spans 17 amino acids. Trimming pared 0 bases from V and 4 bases from J, leaving 18 bases between. Per germline, CDR1 LGHDT and CDR2 YNNKEL (reference sequence). DNA for the CDR3: TGTGCCAGCAGCCAAGATCAGGGGCGCGTTTGGACCACTGAAGCTTTCTTT. Translated, it gives CASSQDQGRVWTTEAFF.

V gene TRBV2 combines with J gene TRBJ2-1, with D possibly being TRBD2 (6 bases). The germline gives CDR1 SNHLY, CDR2 FYNNEI. This CDR3 is built from 12 residues. The V end was cut by 7 bases, the J end by 9 bases, with 13 bases between. CDR3 loop: CASMRDGGEQFF. DNA of the CDR3: TGTGCCAGCATGCGGGATGGTGGTGAGCAGTTCTTC.

This chain joins TRBV18 and TRBJ1-1; 7 bases agree with TRBD1. V was clipped by 3 bases and J by 6 bases; unmatched bases: 7. CDR3 length equals 14 residues. Germline assignment: CDR1 KGHSH and CDR2 LQKENI. The CDR3 region has the DNA TGTGCCAGCTCACCTACAGGGGCCGACCCTGAAGCTTTCTTT. Protein sequence: CASSPTGADPEAFF.

V is TRBV2 and J is TRBJ2-7, with 7 bases identical to TRBD2. The CDR3 loop spans 14 amino acids. J gave up 0 bases and V 5 bases, and 4 bases lay outside the gene matches. Per germline, CDR1 SNHLY and CDR2 FYNNEI. CDR3 nucleotides: TGTGCCAGCAGTCGCGGGGGAAGCTCCTACGAGCAGTACTTC. This translates into CASSRGGSSYEQYF.

CDR3 sequence: CASSLNGGGYTF. CDR3 DNA sequence: TGTGCCAGCAGCTTAAACGGGGGTGGCTACACCTTC. The V and J genes are TRBV7-2 and TRBJ1-2; tentative D call: TRBD1 (5 bases). The length of the CDR3 is 12 residues. Trimming pared 2 bases from V and 7 bases from J, leaving 8 bases between. Per germline, CDR1 SGHTA and CDR2 FQGNSA.

The chain recombines TRBV7-6 with TRBJ2-1, with D possibly TRBD1 on 6 matching bases. The CDR3 length is 16 residues. V was cut by 1 base and J by 0 bases, with 10 bases left in between. The V gene's germline CDR1 is SGHVS and CDR2 FNYEAQ. CDR3 amino acids: CASSLDRASSYNEQFF. The CDR3 DNA is TGTGCCAGCAGCTTAGACAGGGCGAGCTCCTACAATGAGCAGTTCTTC. The variable domain in full, completed from reference TRBV7-6 and TRBJ2-1, reads GAGVSQSPRYKVTKRGQDVALRCDPISGHVSLYWYRQALGQGPEFLTYFNYEAQQDKSGLPNDRFSAERPEGSISTLTIQRTEQRDSAMYRCASSLDRASSYNEQFFGPGTRLTVL.

J is TRBJ2-1 and V is TRBV19; possibly TRBD2 for D (6 bases). The CDR3 is 15 amino acids. V lost 4 bases, J lost 5 bases, and 15 bases lay in between. CDR1 LNHDA and CDR2 SQIVND come from the germline V gene (reference sequence). The CDR3 sequence: CASSNLDWGDNEQFF. CDR3 bases: TGTGCCAGTAGTAACCTTGATTGGGGGGACAATGAGCAGTTCTTC.

This chain joins TRBV7-9 and TRBJ2-1; 14 positions agree with TRBD2. V shed 5 bases, J shed 7 bases, and the junction held 13 bases outside the gene matches. Germline lookup yields CDR1 SEHNR and CDR2 FQNEAQ (reference sequence). The CDR3 runs 18 residues. The CDR3 DNA sequence: TGTGCCAGCAGCCCACCGGAGGGACTAGCGGGAGCTCGGAATGAGCAGTTCTTC. This sequence encodes CASSPPEGLAGARNEQFF.

The gene calls are TRBV28 and TRBJ1-5; D possibly corresponds to TRBD1 (6 bases). Trimming pared 4 bases from V and 2 bases from J, leaving 24 bases between. The CDR3 is 19 amino acids. CDR1 is MDHEN and CDR2 is SYDVKM in the germline V gene. The chain's CDR3 is CASSSTYFGGGRGNQPQHF. CDR3 coding DNA: TGTGCCAGCAGTTCCACATATTTCGGGGGGGGCAGGGGCAATCAGCCCCAGCATTTT.

V and J are TRBV5-1 and TRBJ2-5, with D unclear. From germline, CDR1 is SGHRS and CDR2 YFSETQ. The CDR3 loop spans 11 amino acids. Trimming removed 4 bases from V and 2 bases from J, with 3 bases in between. The CDR3 nucleotides read TGCGCCAGCAGCGTACAAGAGACCCAGTACTTC. Residues: CASSVQETQYF.

The rearrangement uses TRBV7-3 and TRBJ2-1; 7 bases are a match to TRBD2. Unmatched junction bases numbered 6, after V lost 4 bases and J lost 0 bases. CDR1 and CDR2 from the germline V gene are SGHTA and FQGTGA. The CDR3 spans 16 residues. CDR3: CASSSGDYPSYNEQFF. The CDR3 nucleotides read TGTGCCAGCAGCTCTGGGGACTATCCCTCCTACAATGAGCAGTTCTTC.

This chain uses TRBV10-3 with TRBJ2-1, with 10 bases lining up with TRBD2. Germline values: CDR1 ENHRY, CDR2 SYGVKD. V was pared by 8 bases and J by 5 bases, with 9 bases of the junction left unmatched. The CDR3 contains 15 residues. CDR3 amino acids: CAIWGGAGGDNEQFF. As DNA, the CDR3 is TGTGCCATCTGGGGGGGAGCGGGAGGGGACAATGAGCAGTTCTTC.

V and J are TRBV15 and TRBJ2-5, with TRBD1 matching 10 bases. With 3 bases clipped from V and 3 bases from J, the junction kept 4 bases outside the gene matches. The length of the CDR3 is 15 residues. The germline gives CDR1 LNHNV, CDR2 YYDKDF (reference sequence). The CDR3 spells CATSSAGTGEETQYF. In DNA form, the CDR3 reads TGTGCCACCAGCAGCGCCGGGACAGGGGAAGAGACCCAGTACTTC.

This chain connects TRBV7-2 to TRBJ1-1, with D hard to call. Germline V gene lookup returns CDR1 SGHTA and CDR2 FQGNSA. The CDR3 has 14 residues. Trimming removed 2 bases from V and 0 bases from J, with 7 bases in between. CDR3 DNA sequence: TGTGCCAGCAGCTTAAGTGGCCTGAACACTGAAGCTTTCTTT. This codes for CASSLSGLNTEAFF.

This rearrangement joins TRBV9 to TRBJ2-1; D may be TRBD2 (6 bases). The V gene lost 4 bases and the J gene lost 9 bases, with 11 bases spanning the gap. CDR3 length: 12 amino acids. Per germline, CDR1 SGDLS and CDR2 YYNGEE. CDR3 region: CASSPPEGEQFF. The CDR3 nucleotides are TGTGCCAGCAGCCCCCCGGAGGGTGAGCAGTTCTTC.

The V and J genes are TRBV12-3 or TRBV12-4 and TRBJ2-1; 12 bases match TRBD1. This CDR3 region has 13 residues. J gave up 16 bases and V 3 bases, and 7 bases lay outside the gene matches. The DNA of the CDR3 is TGTGCCAGCAGTTTTATGGGACAGGGGGCTGGATTCTTC. It yields the protein CASSFMGQGAGFF.

CDR3 nucleotide sequence: TGTGCCAGCAGCCCCGTGACCCCGAGCCGGGACATTCAGTACTTC. Translation: CASSPVTPSRDIQYF. This chain joins TRBV7-9 and TRBJ2-4; no reliable D call. Trimming left V 5 bases short and J 8 bases short, with 19 bases between. This CDR3 comprises 15 residues. The germline gives CDR1 SEHNR, CDR2 FQNEAQ (reference sequence).

This chain uses TRBV19 with TRBJ1-2; D is uncertain. The germline CDR1 and CDR2 sequences are LNHDA and SQIVND (reference sequence). The V gene lost 8 bases and the J gene lost 0 bases, with 7 bases spanning the gap. This CDR3 contains 12 residues. The CDR3 sequence: CASFSPNYGYTF. The CDR3 DNA sequence: TGTGCCAGTTTCTCTCCTAACTATGGCTACACCTTC.

The chain employs TRBV24-1 and TRBJ2-7, with 8 bases lining up with TRBD1. The V gene's germline CDR1 is KGHDR and CDR2 SFDVKD. With 3 bases clipped from V and 4 bases from J, the junction kept 4 bases outside the gene matches. The CDR3 has 14 residues. CDR3 sequence: CATSDNTGGYEQYF. The DNA for the CDR3 is TGTGCCACCAGTGATAATACAGGGGGGTACGAGCAGTACTTC.